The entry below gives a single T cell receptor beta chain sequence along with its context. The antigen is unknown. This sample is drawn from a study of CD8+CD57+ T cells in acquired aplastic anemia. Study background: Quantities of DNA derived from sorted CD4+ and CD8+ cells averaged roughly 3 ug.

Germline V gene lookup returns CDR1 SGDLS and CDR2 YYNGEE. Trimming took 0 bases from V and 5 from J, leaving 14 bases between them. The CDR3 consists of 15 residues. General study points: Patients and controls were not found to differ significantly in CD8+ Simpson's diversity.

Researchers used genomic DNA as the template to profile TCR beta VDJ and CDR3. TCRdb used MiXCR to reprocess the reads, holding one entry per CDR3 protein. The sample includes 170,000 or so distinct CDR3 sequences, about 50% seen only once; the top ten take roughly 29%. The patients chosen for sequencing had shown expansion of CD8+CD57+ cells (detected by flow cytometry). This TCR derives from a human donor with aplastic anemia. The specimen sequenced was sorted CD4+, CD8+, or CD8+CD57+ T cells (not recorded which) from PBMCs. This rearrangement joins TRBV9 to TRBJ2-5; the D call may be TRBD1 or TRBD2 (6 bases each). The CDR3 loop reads CASSVGGADRETQYF. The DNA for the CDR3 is TGTGCCAGCAGCGTAGGGGGGGCAGACCGGGAGACCCAGTACTTC. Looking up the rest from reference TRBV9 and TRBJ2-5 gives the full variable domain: DSGVTQTPKHLITATGQRVTLRCSPRSGDLSVYWYQQSLDQGLQFLIQYYNGEERAKGNILERFSAQQFPDLHSELNLSSLELGDSALYFCASSVGGADRETQYFGPGTRLLVL.